Listed below are T cell receptor beta chains from one sample, sequenced in a study of regulatory and conventional T cells in RAG deficiency. Method: immunoSEQ multiplex PCR; TCRdb's copy keeps in-frame clones and lacks some. The sample has tens of thousands of clones, about 89% seen once. This same sample was also part of a study on regulatory T cells.

The sample was Tregs sorted from blood. The receptors stem from a human donor in good health. Both conserved end residues are part of each CDR3. Size is stated for part of the rows, as once, few or many counts, or as a class when the clone is expanded.

clone_size v_call cdr3_aa
. TRBV5-4 CASSSDIFAEKLFF
. TRBV5-1 CASSSSHGNYGYTF
. TRBV27 CASSLRQENYGYTF
. TRBV14 CASSQVTGLGNTEAFF
. TRBV28 CASTILGASGGIAQFF
. TRBV11-2 CASSLTSGGASYNEQFF
. TRBV7-9 CASSLSATQGSFGTEAFF
few TRBV29-1 CSATRTGVQGEQYF
. TRBV10-1 CASHERGRVWTTEAFF
. TRBV30 CAWSLILLGGYTF
. TRBV27 CASSLTGGYGYTF
. TRBV4-1 CASSQVRGTGGPYEQYF
. TRBV7-6 CASSLSGLATNEKLFF
. TRBV5-6 CASSLGRGGFQAYNEQFF
. TRBV5-5 CASSLGQGDEKLFF
. TRBV5-1 CASSAPGQGDSPLHF
. TRBV7-6 CASSPGTSDIYEQFF
. TRBV7-9 CASSWVGGTSTDTQYF
. TRBV7-8 CASSPGYSYNEQFF
. TRBV7-9 CASSPPAF
. TRBV7-9 CASSLYLTGGTYEQYF
. TRBV2 CASSELTGANYGYTF
. TRBV7-2 CASSLEGGGTEAFF
. TRBV6-5 CASSLTGLGNTIYF
. TRBV6-6 CASSYSNSQETQYF
. TRBV5-4 CASSLTGVYGYTF
. TRBV7-9 CASSLGPAAGQYF
. TRBV6-1 CASSEQSGNQPQHF
. TRBV21-1 CARGGRIATNEKLFF
. TRBV7-9 CASSLQTGLDRGRTEAFF
. TRBV5-4 CASSSRVAGGTDTQYF
once TRBV10-1 CASKPGQIRDEQYF
. TRBV5-1 CASSLEGHLSSPLHF
. TRBV19 CASSIGDRVSYEQYF
. TRBV19 CASSIQGSADYGYTF
. TRBV28 CASSSPSTDTQYF
. TRBV5-6 CASTPAGGTYTGELFF
. TRBV6-6 CASSYGQGATEAFF
. TRBV28 CASSPPRAKAFF
. TRBV7-9 CASSSRTGGFSKNIQYF
. TRBV5-4 CASSLKDRAHGYTF
. TRBV2 CASSDLGQGSDTQYF
. TRBV5-1 CASSLAVVYTGELFF
. TRBV19 CASSIAVIFTYGYTF
. TRBV15 CATNVGQSNSPLHF
once TRBV6-6 CASTWGQSSYNSPLHF
. TRBV18 CASSPSRINTEAFF
. TRBV7-9 CASSLDLGGTNGYTF
. TRBV7-2 CASSPTRGTEVAKNIQYF
. TRBV5-1 CASSFGFSGANVLTF
. TRBV5-1 CASSLELAGYNEQFF
. TRBV27 CASSLGTLNTGELFF
. TRBV25-1 CASSAGAPLKLFF
. TRBV18 CASSPKGPVVTEAFF
few TRBV6-5 CASSYPGTNEQFF
once TRBV19 CASSIVGRGTEAFF